One and the same sample provided the 22 T cell receptor beta chains below, sequenced in a study of T-cell memory formation after mild COVID-19. One entry per CDR3 protein, called by TCRdb with MiXCR from the 5' RACE reads. The repertoire holds about 240,000 distinct CDR3 sequences, with 8.5% to 9.5% as singletons. The sequenced sample consisted of PBMCs or a T cell subset sorted from them (not recorded which). The receptors derive from a man in his late teens or twenties who had mild COVID-19 (a few samples of this study predate the infection). Cell type and time point are not known.

The V gene is TRBV20-1, the J gene TRBJ2-7, with D possibly matching TRBD1 (6 bases). This CDR3 spans 13 amino acids. The ends were cut back, 3 bases at V and 4 bases at J, with 13 bases in the middle. Germline assignment: CDR1 DFQATT and CDR2 SNEGSKA (reference sequence). The CDR3 here is CSASRGDRYEQYV. CDR3 DNA: TGCAGTGCTAGTCGGGGTGACAGGTACGAGCAGTACGTC.

V gene TRBV27 combines with J gene TRBJ2-7; D is unresolved. The CDR3 has 13 residues. V was shortened by 0 bases and J by 4 bases, with 7 bases between the two germline ends. Germline-derived CDR1 and CDR2 are MNHEY and SMNVEV (reference sequence). The CDR3 here is CASSLSGAYEQYF. Here the CDR3 DNA reads TGTGCCAGCAGTTTATCCGGAGCTTACGAGCAGTACTTC.

There are a few counts of this clonotype. V gene TRBV28 combines with J gene TRBJ1-3; D call uncertain. This CDR3 region has 15 residues. Trimming stripped 1 base from V and 2 bases from J, with 9 bases between. CDR1 is MDHEN, CDR2 SYDVKM, per germline. CDR3 sequence (DNA): TGTGCCAGCAGTTTATCCGAGAACCCTGGAAACACCATATATTTT. This encodes CASSLSENPGNTIYF.

This clonotype was found a few times. The CDR3 sequence: CASSFIRGLENNEQFF. DNA of the CDR3: TGTGCCAGCAGTTTTATTCGGGGTCTAGAAAACAATGAGCAGTTCTTC. The chain is built from TRBV28 and TRBJ2-1; perhaps TRBD2 as D (5 bases). Germline V lookup: CDR1 MDHEN, CDR2 SYDVKM. V was cut by 3 bases and J by 5 bases, with 17 bases left in between. CDR3 length equals 16 residues.

The table lists this clonotype with a few counts. The rearrangement uses TRBV11-2 and TRBJ2-7; possible D gene TRBD1, 5 bases. The CDR3 is 15 amino acids. Trimming cost V 0 bases and J 4 bases, with 13 bases left between them. Germline V gene data show CDR1 as SGHAT and CDR2 as FQNNGV. The CDR3 bases are TGTGCCAGCAGCTTAGATTTCGGCAGGGTTTACGAGCAGTACGTC. It specifies CASSLDFGRVYEQYV.

V and J are TRBV30 and TRBJ2-1; perhaps TRBD2 as D (6 bases). CDR1 and CDR2 from the germline V gene are GTSNPN and SVGIG (reference sequence). The V end was cut by 3 bases, the J end by 7 bases, with 19 bases between. This CDR3 has 15 amino acids. The DNA for the CDR3 is TGTGCCTGGAGAAGGTCCCTGTCGGGAGTTAATGAGCAGTTCTTC. This gives the protein CAWRRSLSGVNEQFF.

This clonotype was detected a few times. The chain is built from TRBV5-1 and TRBJ1-1; D remains unclear. Germline V lookup: CDR1 SGHRS, CDR2 YFSETQ. With 0 bases removed from V and 1 base from J, the gap between germline ends came to 10 bases. The CDR3 covers 15 residues. The CDR3 protein is CASSLVPEKNTEAFF. The CDR3 bases are TGCGCCAGCAGCTTGGTTCCGGAGAAGAACACTGAAGCTTTCTTT. The full variable domain, rest sourced from reference TRBV5-1 and TRBJ1-1, is KAGVTQTPRYLIKTRGQQVTLSCSPISGHRSVSWYQQTPGQGLQFLFEYFSETQRNKGNFPGRFSGRQFSNSRSEMNVSTLELGDSALYLCASSLVPEKNTEAFFGQGTRLTVV.

This clonotype appeared many times. J is TRBJ2-2 and V is TRBV25-1; a possible D gene is TRBD2 (6 bases). This CDR3 is built from 16 residues. The germline V and J ends were trimmed by 1 base and 5 bases, with 14 bases remaining between them. Germline-derived CDR1 and CDR2 are MGHDK and SYGVNS. CDR3 nucleotide sequence: TGTGCCAGCAGTGAATGGAAGGGAGGTGGGACCGGGGAGCTGTTTTTT. Residues: CASSEWKGGGTGELFF.

The chain employs TRBV12-3 or TRBV12-4 and TRBJ1-6; a weak D match, TRBD1 (6 bases). Trimming left V 6 bases short and J 10 bases short, with 19 bases between. The CDR3 covers 15 residues. In DNA, the CDR3 is TGTGCCAGCAGCTTACTCACAGGGTTCGACTCACCCCTCCACTTT. This codes for CASSLLTGFDSPLHF.

In this sample, this clonotype turned up a few times. The chain uses TRBV7-9 and TRBJ1-2; D gene uncertain. CDR3 size: 14 residues. The V gene's germline CDR1 is SEHNR and CDR2 FQNEAQ (reference sequence). V gave up 1 base and J gave up 2 bases, with 8 bases separating them. The chain's CDR3 is CASSLVVGNYGYTF. The CDR3 nucleotides are TGTGCCAGCAGCTTAGTGGTAGGGAACTATGGCTACACCTTC.

This sequence joins TRBV20-1 and TRBJ2-7; D unresolved. Germline values: CDR1 DFQATT, CDR2 SNEGSKA (reference sequence). The CDR3 covers 13 residues. Between the trimmed V and J ends, which lost 5 bases and 4 bases, there was a span of 15 bases. CDR3 amino acids: CSAHERSRYEQYF. For the CDR3, the DNA is TGCAGTGCTCACGAGAGGAGCCGTTACGAGCAGTACTTC.

This clonotype came up a few times. This chain links TRBV6-1 with TRBJ2-7; D tentatively reads TRBD1 or TRBD2 (6 bases each). CDR3 length equals 14 residues. V shed 5 bases and J shed 7 bases, with 18 bases lying between them. Looked up from germline, CDR1 is MNHNS and CDR2 is SASEGT. CDR3 DNA: TGTGCCAGCAGTAAACAGGGAGGAACGCATGAGCAGTACGTC. Translation gives CASSKQGGTHEQYV.

This clonotype was found a few times. The chain carries TRBV12-3 or TRBV12-4 and TRBJ2-2; D remains unclear. Trimming removed 6 bases at V and 6 bases at J, with 11 bases between. This CDR3 region has 13 residues. CDR3 protein: CASRIDQPGELFF. The CDR3 DNA follows: TGTGCCAGCAGGATAGATCAGCCCGGGGAGCTGTTTTTT.

This clonotype has ten or more counts. The chain carries TRBV19 and TRBJ2-2; D is perhaps TRBD1 (6 bases). V was clipped by 3 bases and J by 3 bases, with 11 bases between them. Germline V gene data show CDR1 as LNHDA and CDR2 as SQIVND (reference sequence). The CDR3 loop spans 15 amino acids. As DNA, the CDR3 is TGTGCCAGTAGTATCGGCCCAGGGGACACCGGGGAGCTGTTTTTT. It encodes CASSIGPGDTGELFF.

This clonotype was seen ten or more times. The chain uses TRBV6-2 or TRBV6-3 and TRBJ1-1; 7 bases map to TRBD1. V lost 7 bases to trimming and J lost 4 bases; unmatched junction nucleotides: 6. The germline V gene has CDR1 MNHEY and CDR2 SVGEGT. The CDR3 is 13 amino acids. The DNA of the CDR3 is TGTGCCAGCAAACGGGACAGTTTCACTGAAGCTTTCTTT. Encoded protein: CASKRDSFTEAFF.

This clonotype has only a few counts. This chain uses TRBV10-3 with TRBJ2-1; possible D gene TRBD2, 5 bases. Trimming pared 4 bases from V and 4 bases from J, leaving 11 bases between. CDR1 and CDR2 (germline): ENHRY, SYGVKD. This CDR3 is built from 14 residues. CDR3 loop: CAISGGLKYNEQFF. CDR3 DNA: TGTGCCATCAGTGGCGGGCTGAAGTACAATGAGCAGTTCTTC.

The rearrangement joins TRBV7-9 to TRBJ2-3; 8 nucleotides align to TRBD1. The CDR3 has 18 residues. CDR1 SEHNR and CDR2 FQNEAQ come from the germline V gene (reference sequence). V shed 1 base and J 3 bases; nucleotides not matched to a gene: 12. CDR3 amino acids: CASSLVPGGSFRTDTQYF. The CDR3 DNA is TGTGCCAGCAGCTTAGTCCCAGGGGGCTCCTTTAGGACAGATACGCAGTATTTT.

The rearrangement joins TRBV18 to TRBJ2-7; TRBD2 matches at 13 bases. The CDR3 runs to 17 residues. Germline V gene sequence: CDR1 KGHSH, CDR2 LQKENI. V lost 4 bases, J lost 6 bases, and 12 bases stayed unmatched. The CDR3 sequence is CASSHTSGGESPSEQYF. The CDR3 nucleotides read TGTGCCAGCTCACATACTAGCGGGGGGGAAAGCCCCAGCGAGCAGTACTTC.

In its sample, this clonotype was seen many times. The rearrangement uses TRBV5-1 and TRBJ1-6, with no clear D. V dropped 4 bases and J dropped 14 bases, with 13 bases sitting between them. Germline V CDR1 and CDR2: SGHRS, YFSETQ. The CDR3 is 12 amino acids. CDR3 nucleotide sequence: TGCGCCAGCAGCGTGGACCAGGCCACCCTCCACTTT. Residues: CASSVDQATLHF.

V and J are TRBV20-1 and TRBJ1-2; TRBD1 agrees at 7 bases. V lost 4 bases, J lost 2 bases, and 7 bases stayed unmatched. This CDR3 has 14 amino acids. Germline V CDR1 and CDR2: DFQATT, SNEGSKA (reference sequence). The CDR3 loop is CSATLRTGNYGYTF. The CDR3 DNA sequence: TGCAGTGCTACCCTTAGGACAGGAAACTATGGCTACACCTTC.

A few counts support this clonotype. V and J are TRBV6-5 and TRBJ1-5, with unresolved D. Between the trimmed V and J ends, which lost 5 bases and 2 bases, there was a span of 7 bases. CDR3 length: 13 residues. Per germline, CDR1 MNHEY and CDR2 SVGAGI. CDR3 sequence reads: CASSHRRNQPQHF. CDR3 in DNA: TGTGCCAGCAGTCACCGCCGCAATCAGCCCCAGCATTTT.

This clonotype was found a few times. The chain couples TRBV12-3 or TRBV12-4 to TRBJ1-2; D not resolved. This CDR3 has 12 amino acids. V gave up 6 bases and J gave up 8 bases, with 13 bases separating them. CDR3 sequence reads: CASSPGVRGYTF. The CDR3 DNA sequence: TGTGCCAGCAGCCCCGGGGTAAGGGGCTACACCTTC.